The clone carrying this T cell receptor beta chain is labeled as medium-sized. This sample is drawn from a study of T and B cells in COVID-19 patients. The overall study: At median age approximately 37 years, recovered patients were younger than active-infection patients at about 72. Of some 20 active-infection patients, 15 to 18 carried comorbidities linked to unfavorable COVID-19 outcome.

From blood, roughly 240-550 ng of genomic DNA served as TRB template. V dropped 6 bases and J dropped 0 bases, with 15 bases sitting between them. Germline lookup yields CDR1 MNHEY and CDR2 SVGAGI. The CDR3 is 15 amino acids. BIOMED2 TRB-A/B primer pools were used in multiplex TRB PCR. TCRdb re-analysed the multiplex PCR reads in MiXCR, keeping a single row per CDR3 protein. The repertoire includes more than 12,000 distinct CDR3 sequences, around 30% of them detected once, and over 1% sits in the top ten. This chain links TRBV6-5 with TRBJ2-7; D is perhaps TRBD1 or TRBD2 (5 bases each). Sample: blood. This clonotype was sampled from a human donor who had recovered from COVID-19. The CDR3, as DNA: TGTGCCAGCAGGAGGGACGGATCGACCTCCTACGAGCAGTACTTC. It encodes CASRRDGSTSYEQYF.